The T cell receptor beta chain under discussion was sequenced for a study of T cell responses to AZD1222 COVID-19 vaccine. Turning to this clone: Antigen: not known.

Study-wide results and caveats: The study sampled repertoires only after the peak T cell response. Most donors were white British and more were female, and clonal diversity was possibly underestimated. In the spike-specific TCR repertoire, nearly half reportedly target unmutated variant regions. With two AZD1222 doses given, Spike-specific TCR breadth and depth both rose.

Sequencing used immunoSEQ multiplex PCR; TCRdb keeps in-frame clones, though not all of them. Of around 110,000 clones listed, roughly 90% are singletons. The receptor was isolated from an adult in good health. This material consisted of peripheral blood, taken on day 0 of AZD1222 vaccination.

In nucleotides, the CDR3 is TGTGCCAGCAGTTACACGGGACTAGCGTCCACAGATACGCAGTATTTT. It yields the protein CASSYTGLASTDTQYF. The chain joins TRBV6-5 to TRBJ2-3, with 10 bases matching TRBD2. The CDR3 runs to 16 residues. Germline trimming cut 2 bases from V and 2 bases from J; bases unmatched to any gene: 4. Germline assignment: CDR1 MNHEY and CDR2 SVGAGI.